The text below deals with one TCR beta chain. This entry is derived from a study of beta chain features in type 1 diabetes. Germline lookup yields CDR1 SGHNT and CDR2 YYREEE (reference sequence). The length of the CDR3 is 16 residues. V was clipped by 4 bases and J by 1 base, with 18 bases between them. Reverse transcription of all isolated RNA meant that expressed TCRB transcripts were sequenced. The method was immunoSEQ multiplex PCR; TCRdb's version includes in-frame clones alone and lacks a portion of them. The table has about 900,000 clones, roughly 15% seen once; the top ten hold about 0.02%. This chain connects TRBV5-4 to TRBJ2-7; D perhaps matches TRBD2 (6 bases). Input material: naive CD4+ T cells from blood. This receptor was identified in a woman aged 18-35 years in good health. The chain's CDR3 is CASSPDTGVRSYEQYF. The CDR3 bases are TGTGCCAGCAGCCCAGATACGGGGGTTAGGTCCTACGAGCAGTACTTC.